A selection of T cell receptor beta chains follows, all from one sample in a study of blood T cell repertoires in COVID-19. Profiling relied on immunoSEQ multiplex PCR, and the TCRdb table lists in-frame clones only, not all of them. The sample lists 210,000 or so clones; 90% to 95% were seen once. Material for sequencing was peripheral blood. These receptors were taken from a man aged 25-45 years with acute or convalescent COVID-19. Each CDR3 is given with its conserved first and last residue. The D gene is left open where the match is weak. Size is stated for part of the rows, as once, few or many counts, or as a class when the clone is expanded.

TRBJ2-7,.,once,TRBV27,CASSRIPLTDSYEQYF,TGTGCCAGCAGTCGCATCCCACTGACAGATTCCTACGAGCAGTACTTC
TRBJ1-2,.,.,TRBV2,CARKQEYGYTF,TGTGCCAGAAAACAGGAATATGGCTACACCTTC
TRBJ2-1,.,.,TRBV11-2,CASSLSRGYNEQFF,TGTGCCAGCAGCTTAAGCCGGGGCTACAATGAGCAGTTCTTC
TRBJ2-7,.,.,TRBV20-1,CSASNRYEQYF,TGCAGTGCGAGTAACCGGTACGAGCAGTACTTC
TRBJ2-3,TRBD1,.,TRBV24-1,CATSDAGQGATTDTQYF,TGTGCCACCAGTGATGCCGGACAGGGGGCTACCACAGATACGCAGTATTTT
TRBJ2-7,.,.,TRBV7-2,CASSFSASSYEQYF,TGTGCCAGCAGCTTTTCGGCTAGCTCCTACGAGCAGTACTTC
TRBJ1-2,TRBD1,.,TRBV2,CASSDGQARVGYTF,TGTGCCAGCAGTGACGGACAGGCACGGGTTGGCTACACCTTC
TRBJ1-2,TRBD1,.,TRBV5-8,CASNRGQANYGYTF,TGTGCCAGCAATCGTGGACAGGCTAACTATGGCTACACCTTC
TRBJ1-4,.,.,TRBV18,CASSKGRGSTNEKLFF,TGTGCCAGCTCTAAGGGCAGGGGCTCTACTAATGAAAAACTGTTTTTT
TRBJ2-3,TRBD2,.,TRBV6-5,CASRLGLAHTDTQYF,TGTGCCAGCAGGCTAGGACTAGCGCACACAGATACGCAGTATTTT
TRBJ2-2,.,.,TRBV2,CASSDSARGVGELFF,TGTGCCAGCAGTGATTCGGCAAGGGGCGTCGGGGAGCTGTTTTTT
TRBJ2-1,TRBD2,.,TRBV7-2,CASSLAVLAGGLFDEQFF,TGTGCCAGCAGCTTAGCCGTGCTAGCGGGGGGGCTTTTCGATGAGCAGTTCTTC
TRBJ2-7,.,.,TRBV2,CASSIRGSQGSNEQYF,TGTGCCAGCAGCATACGGGGTAGCCAGGGGAGCAACGAGCAGTACTTC
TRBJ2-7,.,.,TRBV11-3,CASSPPGQSYEQYF,TGTGCCAGCAGCCCCCCCGGACAGTCCTACGAGCAGTACTTC
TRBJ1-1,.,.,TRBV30,CAWSGRVPGTEAFF,TGTGCCTGGAGTGGTCGGGTTCCGGGAACTGAAGCTTTCTTT
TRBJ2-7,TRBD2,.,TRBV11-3,CASSRSGSYEQYF,TGTGCCAGCAGCCGAAGCGGGAGTTACGAGCAGTACTTC
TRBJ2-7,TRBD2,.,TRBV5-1,CASRPPAGASTYEQYF,TGCGCCAGCCGACCTCCCGCGGGAGCGAGCACCTACGAGCAGTACTTC
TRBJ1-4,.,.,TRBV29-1,CSVEGSNEKLFF,TGCAGCGTTGAAGGGAGTAATGAAAAACTGTTTTTT
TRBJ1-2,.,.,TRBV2,CASSPGTYGYTF,TGTGCCAGCAGTCCCGGGACATATGGCTACACCTTC
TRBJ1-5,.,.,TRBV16,CASSQSDRNSNQPQHF,TGTGCCAGCAGCCAATCGGACAGAAATAGCAATCAGCCCCAGCATTTT
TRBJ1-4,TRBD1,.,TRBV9,CASSVRTGGNEKLFF,TGTGCCAGCAGCGTGCGGACAGGGGGTAATGAAAAACTGTTTTTT
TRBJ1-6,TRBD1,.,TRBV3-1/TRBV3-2,CASSRLTGLGSPLHF,TGTGCCAGCAGCCGCCTGACAGGGCTAGGTTCACCCCTCCACTTT
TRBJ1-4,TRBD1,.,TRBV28,CASSDRGHEKLFF,TGTGCCAGCAGCGACAGGGGGCATGAAAAACTGTTTTTT
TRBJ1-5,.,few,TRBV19,CASSDRPQPQHF,TGTGCCAGTAGTGACAGACCTCAGCCCCAGCATTTT
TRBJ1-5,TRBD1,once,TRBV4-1,CASSQVMGQGGNQPQHF,TGCGCCAGCAGCCAAGTGATGGGACAGGGGGGCAATCAGCCCCAGCATTTT
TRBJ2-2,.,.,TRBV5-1,CASSRERGELFF,TGCGCCAGCAGCCGGGAACGCGGGGAGCTGTTTTTT
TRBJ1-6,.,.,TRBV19,CASREPGSPLHF,TGTGCCAGTAGGGAGCCGGGATCACCCCTCCACTTT
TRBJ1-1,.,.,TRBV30,CAWSPSGFEAFF,TGTGCCTGGAGTCCCTCGGGGTTTGAAGCTTTCTTT
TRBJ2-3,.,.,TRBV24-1,CATSDFSISNTDTQYF,TGTGCCACCAGTGATTTTTCCATTTCCAACACAGATACGCAGTATTTT
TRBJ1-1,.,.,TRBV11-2,CASSLQAGAAEAFF,TGTGCCAGCAGCTTACAGGCGGGGGCTGCTGAAGCTTTCTTT
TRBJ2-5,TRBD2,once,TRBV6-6,CASSYSGAGEETQYF,TGTGCCAGCAGTTACTCTGGAGCGGGAGAGGAGACCCAGTACTTC
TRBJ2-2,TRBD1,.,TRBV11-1,CASSFGTGHGELFF,TGTGCCAGCAGCTTCGGGACAGGGCACGGGGAGCTGTTTTTT
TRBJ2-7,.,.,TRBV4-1,CASSQVLESHEQYF,TGCGCCAGCAGCCAGGTACTAGAATCCCACGAGCAGTACTTC
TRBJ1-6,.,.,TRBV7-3,CASSHDRNSPLHF,TGTGCCAGCAGCCACGACAGAAATTCACCCCTCCACTTT
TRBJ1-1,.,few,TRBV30,CAWSRLNTEAFF,TGTGCCTGGAGTCGGTTGAACACTGAAGCTTTCTTT
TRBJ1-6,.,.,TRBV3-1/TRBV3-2,CASSPKMGEGWNSPLHF,TGTGCCAGCAGCCCGAAGATGGGGGAGGGCTGGAATTCACCCCTCCACTTT
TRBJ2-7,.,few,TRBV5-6,CASSAGLYEQYF,TGTGCCAGCAGCGCCGGACTGTACGAGCAGTACTTC
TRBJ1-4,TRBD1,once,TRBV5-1,CASSKTPRGLGEKLFF,TGCGCCAGCAGCAAGACGCCAAGGGGGCTAGGGGAAAAACTGTTTTTT
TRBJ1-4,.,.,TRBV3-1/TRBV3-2,CASSQGPTGGEKLFF,TGTGCCAGCAGCCAAGGACCCACGGGGGGGGAAAAACTGTTTTTT
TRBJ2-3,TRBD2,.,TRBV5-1,CASGTTSPPDTQYF,TGCGCCAGCGGGACGACTAGCCCTCCCGATACGCAGTATTTT
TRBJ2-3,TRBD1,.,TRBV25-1,CASSEAGTGGTDTQYF,TGTGCCAGCAGTGAAGCAGGGACAGGGGGCACAGATACGCAGTATTTT
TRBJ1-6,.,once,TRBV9,CASSAQGAYNSPLHF,TGTGCCAGCAGCGCCCAAGGGGCCTATAATTCACCCCTCCACTTT
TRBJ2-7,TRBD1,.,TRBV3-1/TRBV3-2,CASSLPGTGGLEQYF,TGTGCCAGCAGCCTGCCCGGGACAGGGGGGTTGGAGCAGTACTTC
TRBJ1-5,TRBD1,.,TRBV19,CASTPGQGLPQHF,TGTGCCAGTACCCCGGGACAGGGTCTTCCCCAGCATTTT
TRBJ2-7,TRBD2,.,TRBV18,CASSPSSGGSGEQYF,TGTGCCAGCTCGCCCTCTAGCGGGGGGTCGGGCGAGCAGTACTTC
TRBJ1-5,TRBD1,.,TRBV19,CASSGDRGQPQHF,TGTGCCAGTAGTGGGGACAGGGGTCAGCCCCAGCATTTT
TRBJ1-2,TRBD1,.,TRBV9,CASSVNRPQGVIYGYTF,TGTGCCAGCAGCGTAAACCGCCCCCAGGGGGTTATTTATGGCTACACCTTC
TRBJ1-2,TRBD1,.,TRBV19,CASSSLTGGSYGYTF,TGTGCCAGTTCCTCATTGACAGGGGGATCATATGGCTACACCTTC